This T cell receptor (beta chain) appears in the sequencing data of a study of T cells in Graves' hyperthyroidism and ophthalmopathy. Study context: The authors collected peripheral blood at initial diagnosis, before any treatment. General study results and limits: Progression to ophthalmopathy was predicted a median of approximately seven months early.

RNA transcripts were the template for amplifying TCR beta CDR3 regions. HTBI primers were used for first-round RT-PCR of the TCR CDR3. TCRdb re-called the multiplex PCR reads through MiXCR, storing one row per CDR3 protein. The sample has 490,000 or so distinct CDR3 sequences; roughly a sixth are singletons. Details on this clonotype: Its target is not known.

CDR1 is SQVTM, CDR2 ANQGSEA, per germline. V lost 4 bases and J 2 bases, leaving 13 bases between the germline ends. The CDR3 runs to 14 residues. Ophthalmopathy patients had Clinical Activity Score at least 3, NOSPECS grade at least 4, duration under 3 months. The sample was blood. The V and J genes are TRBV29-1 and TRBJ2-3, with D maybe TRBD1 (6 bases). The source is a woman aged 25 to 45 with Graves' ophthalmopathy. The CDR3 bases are TGCAGCGTTGCCGCCCAGGGGTACACAGATACGCAGTATTTT. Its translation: CSVAAQGYTDTQYF.